The clone carrying this T cell receptor beta chain has more than one count but fewer than ten. These data originate in a study of blood T cell repertoires in COVID-19. Study overall: The United States, Italy and Spain were the sources of the acute and convalescent COVID-19 samples. T cells, B-cell-depleted T cells, or PBMCs provided the cDNA or gDNA that served as material.

V was pared by 5 bases and J by 3 bases, with 14 bases between. The CDR3 contains 16 residues. The germline gives CDR1 SNHLY, CDR2 FYNNEI. Original processing notes: Amplification of reference gene primers was used by the study to estimate nucleated cell counts. Clones were read by immunoSEQ multiplex PCR, and TCRdb kept only the in-frame ones, dropping some. V, J and clone size were drawn from that table, and D and trimming were deduced from the DNA. The sample has about 150,000 clones; about 74% are singletons. The sequence derives from a man aged 45-65 years with acute or convalescent COVID-19. The chain is built from TRBV2 and TRBJ1-6; TRBD1 is a possible D gene (5 bases). The sequencing input was peripheral blood. CDR3 bases: TGTGCCAGCAGTTCCCCCCGGGGGGACTATAATTCACCCCTCCACTTT. Amino acids: CASSSPRGDYNSPLHF. The full variable domain, in which reference TRBV2 and TRBJ1-6 provide the parts outside the CDR3, is EPEVTQTPSHQVTQMGQEVILRCVPISNHLYFYWYRQILGQKVEFLVSFYNNEISEKSEIFDDQFSVERPDGSNFTLKIRSTKLEDSAMYFCASSSPRGDYNSPLHFGNGTRLTVT.